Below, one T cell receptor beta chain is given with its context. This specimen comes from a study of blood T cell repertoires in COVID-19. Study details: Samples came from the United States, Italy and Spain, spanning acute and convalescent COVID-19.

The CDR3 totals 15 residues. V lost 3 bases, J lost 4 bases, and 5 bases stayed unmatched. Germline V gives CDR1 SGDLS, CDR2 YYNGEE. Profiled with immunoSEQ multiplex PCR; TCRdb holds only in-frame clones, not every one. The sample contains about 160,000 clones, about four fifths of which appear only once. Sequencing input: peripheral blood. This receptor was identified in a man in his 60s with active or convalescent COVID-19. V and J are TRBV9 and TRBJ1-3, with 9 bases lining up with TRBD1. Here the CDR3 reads CASSARDRAGNTIYF. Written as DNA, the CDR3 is TGTGCCAGCAGCGCAAGGGACAGGGCGGGAAACACCATATATTTT.